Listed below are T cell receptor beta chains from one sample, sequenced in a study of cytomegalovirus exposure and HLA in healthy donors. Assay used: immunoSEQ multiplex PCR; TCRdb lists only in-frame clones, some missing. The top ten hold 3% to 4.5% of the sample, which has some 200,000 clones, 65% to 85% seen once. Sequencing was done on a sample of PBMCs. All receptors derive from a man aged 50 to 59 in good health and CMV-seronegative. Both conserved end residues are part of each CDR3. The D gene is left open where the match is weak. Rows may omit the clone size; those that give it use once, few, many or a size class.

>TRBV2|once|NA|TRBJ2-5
CASSDGEETQYF
TGTGCCAGCAGTGACGGAGAAGAGACCCAGTACTTC
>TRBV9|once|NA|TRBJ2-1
CASSEGGGIREQFF
TGTGCCAGCAGCGAGGGGGGGGGAATCCGTGAGCAGTTCTTC
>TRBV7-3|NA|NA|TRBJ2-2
CASSPRGRGDTGELFF
TGTGCCAGCAGCCCTCGAGGCAGGGGGGACACCGGGGAGCTGTTTTTT
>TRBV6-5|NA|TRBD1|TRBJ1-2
CASSYSDRVGHGYTF
TGTGCCAGCAGTTACTCGGACAGGGTAGGACATGGCTACACCTTC
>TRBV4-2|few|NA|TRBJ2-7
CASSQQVPDIAEQYF
TGTGCCAGCAGCCAGCAGGTACCGGATATTGCGGAGCAGTACTTC
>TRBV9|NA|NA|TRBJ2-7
CASSPRGSGASYEQYF
TGTGCCAGCAGCCCCCGAGGGTCAGGGGCTTCCTACGAGCAGTACTTC
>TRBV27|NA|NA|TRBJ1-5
CASKVGSYSNQPQHF
TGTGCCAGCAAGGTCGGGTCCTATAGCAATCAGCCCCAGCATTTT
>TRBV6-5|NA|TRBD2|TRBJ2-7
CASSYSGGLSYEQYF
TGTGCCAGCAGTTATAGCGGGGGCTTAAGTTACGAGCAGTACTTC
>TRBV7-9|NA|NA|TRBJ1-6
CASSRTGRDSPLHF
TGTGCCAGCAGCCGGACGGGGAGGGATTCACCCCTCCACTTT
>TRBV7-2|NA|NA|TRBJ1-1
CASSFRPRPTEAFF
TGTGCCAGCAGCTTCAGGCCGCGTCCCACTGAAGCTTTCTTT
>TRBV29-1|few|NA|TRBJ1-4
CSGGGANEKLFF
TGCAGCGGGGGGGGAGCTAATGAAAAACTGTTTTTT
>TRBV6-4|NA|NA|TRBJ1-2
CASKGGGDYGYTF
TGTGCCAGCAAAGGGGGGGGCGACTATGGCTACACCTTC
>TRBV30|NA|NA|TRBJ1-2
CAWNPKRTGGYTF
TGTGCCTGGAATCCCAAGAGGACGGGGGGCTACACCTTC
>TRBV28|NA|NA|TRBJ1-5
CASSLNGRLPQPQHF
TGTGCCAGCAGTTTAAACGGCAGGCTTCCACAGCCCCAGCATTTT
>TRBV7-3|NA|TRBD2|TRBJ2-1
CASRTSGGANEQFF
TGTGCCAGCAGGACTAGCGGGGGGGCGAATGAGCAGTTCTTC
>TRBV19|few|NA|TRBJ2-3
CASSLRQPRDTQYF
TGTGCCAGTAGTCTACGACAGCCCCGGGATACGCAGTATTTT
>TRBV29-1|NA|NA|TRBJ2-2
CSVSTDTITGELFF
TGCAGCGTTTCGACCGACACAATCACCGGGGAGCTGTTTTTT
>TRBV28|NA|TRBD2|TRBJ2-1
CASTLIRGDEQFF
TGTGCCAGCACTTTAATCCGGGGGGATGAGCAGTTCTTC
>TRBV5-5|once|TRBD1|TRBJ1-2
CASSLGTGIGPLIGGYTF
TGTGCCAGCAGCTTGGGGACAGGGATCGGACCACTTATAGGTGGCTACACCTTC
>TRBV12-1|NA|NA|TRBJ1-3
CASSLSTGQRILSGNTIYF
TGTGCCAGCAGCTTGAGTACAGGGCAACGGATCCTCTCTGGAAACACCATATATTTT
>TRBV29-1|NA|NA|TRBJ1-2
CSVEGGKNGYTF
TGCAGCGTTGAGGGAGGGAAAAATGGCTACACCTTC
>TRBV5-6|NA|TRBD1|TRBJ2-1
CASSPGTGVNEQFF
TGTGCCAGCAGCCCCGGGACAGGGGTCAATGAGCAGTTCTTC
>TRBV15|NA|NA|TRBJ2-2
CATSRVGTGELFF
TGTGCCACCAGCAGAGTCGGCACCGGGGAGCTGTTTTTT
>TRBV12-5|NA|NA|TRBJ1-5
CASGLLSQGWVQPQHF
TGTGCTAGTGGACTACTATCGCAGGGATGGGTTCAGCCCCAGCATTTT
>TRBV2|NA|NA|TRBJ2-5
CASIEGEGETQYF
TGTGCCAGCATTGAGGGGGAGGGAGAGACCCAGTACTTC
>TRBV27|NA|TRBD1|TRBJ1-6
CASSPLRDRVGSYNSPLHF
TGTGCCAGCAGTCCCCTCCGGGACAGGGTCGGCTCCTATAATTCACCCCTCCACTTT
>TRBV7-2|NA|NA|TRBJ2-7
CASSFGRSGYEQYF
TGTGCCAGCAGTTTTGGGAGGTCTGGATACGAGCAGTACTTC
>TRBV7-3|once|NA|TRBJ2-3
CASSQARGGDTQYF
TGTGCCAGCAGCCAAGCCAGGGGTGGAGATACGCAGTATTTT
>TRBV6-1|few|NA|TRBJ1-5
CASSEGQYSNQPQHF
TGTGCCAGCAGTGAAGGGCAGTATAGCAATCAGCCCCAGCATTTT
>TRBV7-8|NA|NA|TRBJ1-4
CGGESYIGTNEKLFF
TGCGGAGGTGAGTCCTATATAGGAACTAATGAAAAACTGTTTTTT
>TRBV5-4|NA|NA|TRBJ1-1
CASSTRGRGTEAFF
TGTGCCAGCAGTACAAGGGGGAGAGGCACTGAAGCTTTCTTT
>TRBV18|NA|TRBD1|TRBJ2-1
CASSQVGTGVNEQFF
TGTGCCAGCTCCCAGGTAGGGACAGGGGTCAATGAGCAGTTCTTC
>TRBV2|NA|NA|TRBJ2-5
CASSVQATETQYF
TGTGCCAGCAGTGTACAGGCTACAGAGACCCAGTACTTC
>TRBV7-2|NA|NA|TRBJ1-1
CASNNRNTEAFF
TGTGCCAGCAACAACAGGAACACTGAAGCTTTCTTT
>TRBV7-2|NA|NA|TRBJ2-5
CASKTHPVETQYF
TGTGCCAGCAAGACACACCCGGTAGAGACCCAGTACTTC
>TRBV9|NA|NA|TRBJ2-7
CASSVSPAGQTYEQYF
TGTGCCAGCAGCGTTAGCCCAGCCGGTCAGACCTACGAGCAGTACTTC
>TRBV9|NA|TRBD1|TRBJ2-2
CASSKGQGGTGELFF
TGTGCCAGCAGCAAAGGACAGGGGGGCACCGGGGAGCTGTTTTTT